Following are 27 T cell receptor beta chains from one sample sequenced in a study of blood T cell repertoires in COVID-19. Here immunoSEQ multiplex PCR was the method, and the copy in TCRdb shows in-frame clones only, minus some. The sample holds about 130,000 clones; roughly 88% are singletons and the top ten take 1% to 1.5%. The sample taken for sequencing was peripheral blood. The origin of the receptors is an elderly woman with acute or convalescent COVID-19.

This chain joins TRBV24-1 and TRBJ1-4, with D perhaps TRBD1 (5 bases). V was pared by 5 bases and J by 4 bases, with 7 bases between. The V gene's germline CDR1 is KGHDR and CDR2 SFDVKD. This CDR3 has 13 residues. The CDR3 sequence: CATSGTNNEKLFF. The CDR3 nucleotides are TGTGCCACCAGTGGGACAAATAATGAAAAACTGTTTTTT.

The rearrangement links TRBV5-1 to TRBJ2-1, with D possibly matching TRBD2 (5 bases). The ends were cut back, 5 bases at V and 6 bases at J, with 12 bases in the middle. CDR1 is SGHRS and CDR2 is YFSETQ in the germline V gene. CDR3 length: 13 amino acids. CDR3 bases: TGCGCCAGCAGTCCTGGACTGGGCAATGAGCAGTTCTTC. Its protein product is CASSPGLGNEQFF.

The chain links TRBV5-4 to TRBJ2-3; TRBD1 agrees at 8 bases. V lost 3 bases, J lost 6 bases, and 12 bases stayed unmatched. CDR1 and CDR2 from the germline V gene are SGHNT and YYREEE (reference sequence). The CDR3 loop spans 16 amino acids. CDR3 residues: CASSSFPGQAGDTQYF. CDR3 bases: TGTGCCAGCAGCTCTTTTCCGGGACAGGCGGGGGATACGCAGTATTTT.

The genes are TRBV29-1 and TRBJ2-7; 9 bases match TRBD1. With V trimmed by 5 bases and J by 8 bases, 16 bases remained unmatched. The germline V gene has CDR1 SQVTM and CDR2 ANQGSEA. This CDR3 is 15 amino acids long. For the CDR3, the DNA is TGCAGCGTTCCTCCTTACCGGGACAGGGACATCAAGCAGTACTTC. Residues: CSVPPYRDRDIKQYF.

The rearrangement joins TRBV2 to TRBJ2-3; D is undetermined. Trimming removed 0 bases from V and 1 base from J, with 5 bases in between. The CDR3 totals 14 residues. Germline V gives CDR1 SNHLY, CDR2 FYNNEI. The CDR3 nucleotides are TGTGCCAGCAGTGAAGCGCGGCGCACAGATACGCAGTATTTT. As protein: CASSEARRTDTQYF.

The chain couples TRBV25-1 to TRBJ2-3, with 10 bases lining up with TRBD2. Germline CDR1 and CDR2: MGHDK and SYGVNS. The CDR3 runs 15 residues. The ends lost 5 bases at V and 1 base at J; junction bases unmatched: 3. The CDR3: CASSPSGRGTDTQYF. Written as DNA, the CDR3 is TGTGCCAGCAGTCCCAGCGGGAGGGGCACAGATACGCAGTATTTT.

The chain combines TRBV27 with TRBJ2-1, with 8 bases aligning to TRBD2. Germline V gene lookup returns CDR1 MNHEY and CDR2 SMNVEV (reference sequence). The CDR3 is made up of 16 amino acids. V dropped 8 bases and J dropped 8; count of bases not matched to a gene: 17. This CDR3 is CASSPRLSGGPDEQFF. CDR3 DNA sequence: TGTGCCAGCTCCCCCCGTTTGTCGGGAGGGCCGGATGAGCAGTTCTTC.

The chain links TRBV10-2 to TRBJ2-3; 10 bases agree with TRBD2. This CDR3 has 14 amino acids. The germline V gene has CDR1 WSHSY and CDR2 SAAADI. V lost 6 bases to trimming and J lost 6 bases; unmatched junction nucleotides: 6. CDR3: CASRLAGHFDTQYF. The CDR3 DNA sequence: TGCGCCAGCAGACTAGCGGGACACTTCGATACGCAGTATTTT.

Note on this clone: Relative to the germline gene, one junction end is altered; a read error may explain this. CDR3 residues: CASSQAGTGELFF. The CDR3 coding sequence is TGTGCTAGCAGCCAGGCCGGCACCGGGGAGCTGTTTTTT. The chain couples TRBV7-7 to TRBJ2-2; D not certain. CDR3 length: 13 amino acids. Germline lookup yields CDR1 SSHAT and CDR2 FNYEAQ (reference sequence).

CDR3 residues: CASSHATGGQYF. The CDR3 DNA follows: TGTGCCAGCAGCCATGCTACAGGGGGTCAGTACTTC. The V and J genes are TRBV3-1 (or the pseudogene TRBV3-2) and TRBJ2-7, with 8 bases identical to TRBD1. Looked up from germline, CDR1 is LGHDT and CDR2 is YNNKEL (reference sequence). Trimming cost V 3 bases and J 10 bases; bases outside gene matches: 5. The CDR3 has 12 residues.

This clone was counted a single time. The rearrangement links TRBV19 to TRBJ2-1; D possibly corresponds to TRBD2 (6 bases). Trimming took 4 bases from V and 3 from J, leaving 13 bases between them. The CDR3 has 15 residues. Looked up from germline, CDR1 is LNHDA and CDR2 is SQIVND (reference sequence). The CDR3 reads CASSNGAGRYNEQFF. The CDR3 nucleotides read TGTGCCAGTAGTAACGGAGCGGGCCGCTACAATGAGCAGTTCTTC.

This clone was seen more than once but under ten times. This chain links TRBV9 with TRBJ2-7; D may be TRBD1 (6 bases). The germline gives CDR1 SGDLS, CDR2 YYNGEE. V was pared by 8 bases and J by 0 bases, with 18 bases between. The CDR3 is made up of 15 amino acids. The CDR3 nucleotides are TGTGCCAGTGGCTCCGGAGACAGGAGCTCCTACGAGCAGTACTTC. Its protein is CASGSGDRSSYEQYF. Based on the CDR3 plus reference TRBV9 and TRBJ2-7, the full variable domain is DSGVTQTPKHLITATGQRVTLRCSPRSGDLSVYWYQQSLDQGLQFLIQYYNGEERAKGNILERFSAQQFPDLHSELNLSSLELGDSALYFCASGSGDRSSYEQYFGPGTRLTVT.

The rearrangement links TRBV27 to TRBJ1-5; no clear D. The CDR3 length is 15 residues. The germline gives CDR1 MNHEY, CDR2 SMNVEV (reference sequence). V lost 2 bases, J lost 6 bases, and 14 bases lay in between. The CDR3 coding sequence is TGTGCCAGCAGTTTAACTATCCGCCCGGGTCAGCCCCAGCATTTT. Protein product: CASSLTIRPGQPQHF.

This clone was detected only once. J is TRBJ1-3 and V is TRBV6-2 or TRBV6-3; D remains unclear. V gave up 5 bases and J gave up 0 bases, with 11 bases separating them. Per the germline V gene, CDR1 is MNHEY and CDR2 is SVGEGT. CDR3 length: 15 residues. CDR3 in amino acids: CASSLSRISGNTIYF. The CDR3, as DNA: TGTGCCAGCAGTCTTTCCAGGATCTCTGGAAACACCATATATTTT.

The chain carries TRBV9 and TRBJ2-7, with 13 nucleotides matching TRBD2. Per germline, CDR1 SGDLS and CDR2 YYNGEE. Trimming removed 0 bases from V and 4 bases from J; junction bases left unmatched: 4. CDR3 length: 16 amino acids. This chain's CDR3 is CASSVGTSGSGYEQYF. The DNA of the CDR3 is TGTGCCAGCAGCGTAGGGACTAGCGGGAGCGGGTACGAGCAGTACTTC.

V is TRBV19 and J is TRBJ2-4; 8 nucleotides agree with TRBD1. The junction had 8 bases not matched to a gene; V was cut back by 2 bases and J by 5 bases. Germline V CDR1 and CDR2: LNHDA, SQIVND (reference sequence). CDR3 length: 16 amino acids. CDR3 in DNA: TGTGCCAGTAGTATAAGTGGGACAGGACACCAAAACATTCAGTACTTC. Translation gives CASSISGTGHQNIQYF.

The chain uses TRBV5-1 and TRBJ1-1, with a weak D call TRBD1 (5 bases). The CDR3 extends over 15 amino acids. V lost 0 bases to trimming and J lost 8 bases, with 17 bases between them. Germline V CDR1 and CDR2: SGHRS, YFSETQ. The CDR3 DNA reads TGCGCCAGCAGCTTGGCGGCAGGGTTGAAAATGGAAGCTTTCTTT. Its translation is CASSLAAGLKMEAFF.

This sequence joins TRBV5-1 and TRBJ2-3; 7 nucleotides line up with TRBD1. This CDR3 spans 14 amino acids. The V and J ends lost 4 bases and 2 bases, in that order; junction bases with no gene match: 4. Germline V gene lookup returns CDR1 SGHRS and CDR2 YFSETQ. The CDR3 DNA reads TGCGCCAGCAGCCCCGACAGGGTCACAGATACGCAGTATTTT. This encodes CASSPDRVTDTQYF. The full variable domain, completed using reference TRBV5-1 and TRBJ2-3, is KAGVTQTPRYLIKTRGQQVTLSCSPISGHRSVSWYQQTPGQGLQFLFEYFSETQRNKGNFPGRFSGRQFSNSRSEMNVSTLELGDSALYLCASSPDRVTDTQYFGPGTRLTVL.

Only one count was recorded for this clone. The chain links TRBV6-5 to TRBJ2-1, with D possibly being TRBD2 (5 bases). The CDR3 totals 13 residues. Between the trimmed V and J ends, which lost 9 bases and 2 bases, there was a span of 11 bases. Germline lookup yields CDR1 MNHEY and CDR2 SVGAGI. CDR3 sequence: CASFEGPYNEQFF. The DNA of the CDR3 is TGTGCCAGTTTTGAGGGCCCCTACAATGAGCAGTTCTTC.

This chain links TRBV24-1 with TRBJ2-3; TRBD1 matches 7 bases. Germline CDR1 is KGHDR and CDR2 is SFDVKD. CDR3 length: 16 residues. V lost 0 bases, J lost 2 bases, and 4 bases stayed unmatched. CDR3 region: CATSDLWDRYTDTQYF. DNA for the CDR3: TGTGCCACCAGTGATTTGTGGGACAGATACACAGATACGCAGTATTTT.

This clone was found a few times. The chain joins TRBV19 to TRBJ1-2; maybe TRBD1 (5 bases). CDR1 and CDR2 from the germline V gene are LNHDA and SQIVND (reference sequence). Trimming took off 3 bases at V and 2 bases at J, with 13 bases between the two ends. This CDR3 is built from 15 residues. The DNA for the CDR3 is TGTGCCAGTAGTATTGGGGGGAACAGGAACTATGGCTACACCTTC. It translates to CASSIGGNRNYGYTF.

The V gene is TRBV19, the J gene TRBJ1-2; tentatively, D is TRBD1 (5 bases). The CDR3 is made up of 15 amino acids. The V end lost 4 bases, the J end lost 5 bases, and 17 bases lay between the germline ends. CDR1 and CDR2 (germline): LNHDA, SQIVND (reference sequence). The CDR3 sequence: CASSTTVSYPYGYTF. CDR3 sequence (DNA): TGTGCCAGTAGTACGACAGTCTCTTACCCGTATGGCTACACCTTC.

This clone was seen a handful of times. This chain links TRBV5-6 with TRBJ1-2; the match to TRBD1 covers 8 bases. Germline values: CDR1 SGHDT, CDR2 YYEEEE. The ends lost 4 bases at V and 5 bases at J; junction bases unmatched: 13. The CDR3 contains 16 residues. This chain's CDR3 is CASSPFTGTGLYGYTF. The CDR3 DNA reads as TGTGCCAGCAGCCCATTTACTGGGACAGGATTATATGGCTACACCTTC.

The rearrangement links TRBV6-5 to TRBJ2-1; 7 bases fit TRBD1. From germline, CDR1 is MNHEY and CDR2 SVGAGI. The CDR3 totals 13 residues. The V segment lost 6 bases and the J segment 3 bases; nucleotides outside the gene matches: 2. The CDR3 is CASRRDSYNEQFF. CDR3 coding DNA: TGTGCCAGCAGGAGGGACAGCTACAATGAGCAGTTCTTC.

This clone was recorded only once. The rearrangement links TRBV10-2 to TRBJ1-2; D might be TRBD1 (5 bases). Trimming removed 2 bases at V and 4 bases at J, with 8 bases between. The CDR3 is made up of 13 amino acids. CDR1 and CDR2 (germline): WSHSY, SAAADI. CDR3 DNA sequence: TGCGCCAGCAGTGAGGGCAGGGCCTATGGCTACACCTTC. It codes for CASSEGRAYGYTF.

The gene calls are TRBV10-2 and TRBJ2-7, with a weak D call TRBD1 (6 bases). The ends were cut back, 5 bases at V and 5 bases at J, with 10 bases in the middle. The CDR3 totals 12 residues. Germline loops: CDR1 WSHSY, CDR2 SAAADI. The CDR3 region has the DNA TGCGCCAGCAGTCAACAGGGCAACGAGCAGTACTTC. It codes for CASSQQGNEQYF.

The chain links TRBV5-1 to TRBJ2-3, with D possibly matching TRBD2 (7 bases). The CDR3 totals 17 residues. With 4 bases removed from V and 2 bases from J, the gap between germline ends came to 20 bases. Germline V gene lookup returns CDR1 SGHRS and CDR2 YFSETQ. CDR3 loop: CASSPLLAGAHTDTQYF. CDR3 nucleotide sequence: TGCGCCAGCAGCCCATTACTGGCGGGGGCCCACACAGATACGCAGTATTTT.